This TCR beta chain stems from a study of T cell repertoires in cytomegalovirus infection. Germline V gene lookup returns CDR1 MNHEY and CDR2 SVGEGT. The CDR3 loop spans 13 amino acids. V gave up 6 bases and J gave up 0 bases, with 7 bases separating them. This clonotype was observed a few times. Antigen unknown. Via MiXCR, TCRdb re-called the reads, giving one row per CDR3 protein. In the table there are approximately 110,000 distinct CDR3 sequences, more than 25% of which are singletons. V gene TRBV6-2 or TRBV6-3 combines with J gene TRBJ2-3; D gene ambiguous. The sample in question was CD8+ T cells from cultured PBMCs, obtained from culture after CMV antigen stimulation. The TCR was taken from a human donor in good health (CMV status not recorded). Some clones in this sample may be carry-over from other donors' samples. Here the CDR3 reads CASSWGSTDTQYF. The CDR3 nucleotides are TGTGCCAGCAGCTGGGGTAGCACAGATACGCAGTATTTT.